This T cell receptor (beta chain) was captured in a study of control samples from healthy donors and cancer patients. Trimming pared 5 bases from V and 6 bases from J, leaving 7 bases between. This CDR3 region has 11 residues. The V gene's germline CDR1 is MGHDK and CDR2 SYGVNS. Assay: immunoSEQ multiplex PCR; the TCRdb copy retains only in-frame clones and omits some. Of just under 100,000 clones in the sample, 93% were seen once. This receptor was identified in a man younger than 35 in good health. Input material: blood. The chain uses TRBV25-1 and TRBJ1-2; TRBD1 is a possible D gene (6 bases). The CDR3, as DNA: TGTGCCAGCAGTACAGGGAATGGCTACACCTTC. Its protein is CASSTGNGYTF.